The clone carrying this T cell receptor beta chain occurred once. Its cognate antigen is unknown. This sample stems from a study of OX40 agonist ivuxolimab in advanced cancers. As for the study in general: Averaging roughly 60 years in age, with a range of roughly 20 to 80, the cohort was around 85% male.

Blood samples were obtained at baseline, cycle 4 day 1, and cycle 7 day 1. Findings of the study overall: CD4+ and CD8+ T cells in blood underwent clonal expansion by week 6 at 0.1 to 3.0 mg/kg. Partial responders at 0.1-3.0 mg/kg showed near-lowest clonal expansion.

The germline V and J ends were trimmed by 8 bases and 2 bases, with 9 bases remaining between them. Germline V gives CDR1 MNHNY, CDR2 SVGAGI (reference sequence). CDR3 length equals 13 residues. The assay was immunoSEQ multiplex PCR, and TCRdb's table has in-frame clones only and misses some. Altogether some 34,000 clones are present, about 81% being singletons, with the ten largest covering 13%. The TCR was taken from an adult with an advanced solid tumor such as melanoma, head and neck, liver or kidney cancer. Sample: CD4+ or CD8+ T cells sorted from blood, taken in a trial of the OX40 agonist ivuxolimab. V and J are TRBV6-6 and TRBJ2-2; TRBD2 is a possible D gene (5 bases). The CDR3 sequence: CASERENTGELFF. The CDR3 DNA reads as TGTGCCAGCGAGAGGGAAAACACCGGGGAGCTGTTTTTT.